This TCR beta chain was sequenced for a study of T cells after yellow fever vaccination. This clonotype was seen a handful of times. TCRdb recomputed calls from the 5' RACE reads with MiXCR, one row per CDR3 protein. The table shows about 320,000 distinct CDR3 sequences, with about 10% occurring only once. Germline assignment: CDR1 DFQATT and CDR2 SNEGSKA (reference sequence). The germline V and J ends were trimmed by 7 bases and 7 bases, with 14 bases remaining between them. CDR3 size: 11 residues. The gene calls are TRBV20-1 and TRBJ2-7, with a tentative D call TRBD2 (5 bases). The material was CD4+ T cells sorted from PBMCs, obtained 45 days after the yellow fever booster vaccination. The clonotype originates from a man aged 18 to 29 who received the YFV17D yellow fever vaccine. This CDR3 is CSVKGGNEQYV. CDR3 nucleotide sequence: TGCAGTGTCAAAGGAGGTAATGAGCAGTACGTC.